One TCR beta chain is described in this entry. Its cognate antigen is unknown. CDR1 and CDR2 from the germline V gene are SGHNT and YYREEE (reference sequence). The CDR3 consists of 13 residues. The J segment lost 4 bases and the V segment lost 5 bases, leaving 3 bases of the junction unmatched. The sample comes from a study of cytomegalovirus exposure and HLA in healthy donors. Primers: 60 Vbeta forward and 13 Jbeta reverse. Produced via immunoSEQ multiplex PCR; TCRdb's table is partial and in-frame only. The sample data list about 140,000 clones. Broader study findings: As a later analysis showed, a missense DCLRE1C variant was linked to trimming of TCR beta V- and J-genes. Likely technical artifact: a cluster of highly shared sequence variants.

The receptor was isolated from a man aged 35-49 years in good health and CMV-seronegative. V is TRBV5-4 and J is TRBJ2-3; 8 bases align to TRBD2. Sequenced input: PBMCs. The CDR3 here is CASSFSGADTQYF. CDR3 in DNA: TGTGCCAGCAGTTTTAGCGGGGCAGATACGCAGTATTTT. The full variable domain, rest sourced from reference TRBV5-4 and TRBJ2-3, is ETGVTQSPTHLIKTRGQQVTLRCSSQSGHNTVSWYQQALGQGPQFIFQYYREEENGRGNFPPRFSGLQFPNYSSELNVNALELDDSALYLCASSFSGADTQYFGPGTRLTVL.